A selection of T cell receptor beta chains follows, all from one sample in a study of shared clonotypes between healthy human individuals. The data were produced by immunoSEQ multiplex PCR, yet TCRdb's version contains in-frame clones alone and is incomplete. Of 300,000 to 400,000 clones listed, around two thirds are singletons. Source material: memory CD4+ T cells sorted from blood. The source of these receptors is a young man in good health. CDR3s include the opening cysteine and the closing phenylalanine or tryptophan. Each record gives: CDR3 DNA, CDR3 protein, J gene, D gene, V gene, clone size. D genes are given only for firm matches. Expanded clones get a size class; other rows say once, few or many, or leave the size out.

cdr3_nt: TGTGCCAGCAGCATCCTAGCGGGTACCGGGGAGCTGTTTTTT
cdr3_aa: CASSILAGTGELFF
j_call: TRBJ2-2
d_call: TRBD2
v_call: TRBV5-5
clone_size: .

cdr3_nt: TGTGCCAGCAGTTATCCAGCGGGAGGGCTATACGAGCAGTACTTC
cdr3_aa: CASSYPAGGLYEQYF
j_call: TRBJ2-7
d_call: TRBD2
v_call: TRBV6-9
clone_size: .

cdr3_nt: TGTGCCAGCAGTTTACCCGAGGACGGATATAGCAATCAGCCCCAGCATTTT
cdr3_aa: CASSLPEDGYSNQPQHF
j_call: TRBJ1-5
d_call: .
v_call: TRBV28
clone_size: few

cdr3_nt: TGCGCCAGCAGCTTGGTAGGGCGCGCCGAAGCTTTCTTT
cdr3_aa: CASSLVGRAEAFF
j_call: TRBJ1-1
d_call: .
v_call: TRBV5-1
clone_size: .

cdr3_nt: TGTGCCAGCGCCGGGACGAACTCCTACGAGCAGTACTTC
cdr3_aa: CASAGTNSYEQYF
j_call: TRBJ2-7
d_call: .
v_call: TRBV25-1
clone_size: few

cdr3_nt: TGTGCCAGCAGCTTAGCTCCCGACAGGGGGTTTACCTACGAGCAGTACTTC
cdr3_aa: CASSLAPDRGFTYEQYF
j_call: TRBJ2-7
d_call: TRBD1
v_call: TRBV5-4
clone_size: .

cdr3_nt: TGTGCCACCAGCAAGCGGGAGGGCCTCTCCTACGAGCAGTACTTC
cdr3_aa: CATSKREGLSYEQYF
j_call: TRBJ2-7
d_call: TRBD2
v_call: TRBV15
clone_size: once

cdr3_nt: TGTGCCAGCAGTGAAGCTGGGAGGGGCACCGGGGAGCTGTTTTTT
cdr3_aa: CASSEAGRGTGELFF
j_call: TRBJ2-2
d_call: TRBD2
v_call: TRBV2
clone_size: .

cdr3_nt: TGTGCCAGCCAAAGAGACAGCCAAGAGACCCAGTACTTC
cdr3_aa: CASQRDSQETQYF
j_call: TRBJ2-5
d_call: .
v_call: TRBV28
clone_size: .

cdr3_nt: TGTGCCAGCTCACCCCCCGTTAGCGGGAGGGCCTTCTTGGACAATGAGCAGTTCTTC
cdr3_aa: CASSPPVSGRAFLDNEQFF
j_call: TRBJ2-1
d_call: TRBD2
v_call: TRBV18
clone_size: .

cdr3_nt: TGTGCCAGCAGCTTAGCGGGTCTGAGCTCCTACGAGCAGTACTTC
cdr3_aa: CASSLAGLSSYEQYF
j_call: TRBJ2-7
d_call: .
v_call: TRBV7-2
clone_size: .

cdr3_nt: TGCGCCAGCAGGCCGGACGGAGGAGGCGGGGTGGAGCAGTACTTC
cdr3_aa: CASRPDGGGGVEQYF
j_call: TRBJ2-7
d_call: .
v_call: TRBV5-1
clone_size: once

cdr3_nt: TGTGCCAGCAGCTCGTCCGCCCCCTGGTACAATGAGCAGTTCTTC
cdr3_aa: CASSSSAPWYNEQFF
j_call: TRBJ2-1
d_call: .
v_call: TRBV11-2
clone_size: once

cdr3_nt: TGTGCCAGCAGCCAAGTACTACTTCCCTACAATGAGCAGTTCTTC
cdr3_aa: CASSQVLLPYNEQFF
j_call: TRBJ2-1
d_call: .
v_call: TRBV14
clone_size: .

cdr3_nt: TGTGCCAGTAGGCTAGCGGGAGGTGGCGAGCAGTACTTC
cdr3_aa: CASRLAGGGEQYF
j_call: TRBJ2-7
d_call: TRBD2
v_call: TRBV19
clone_size: .

cdr3_nt: TGTGCCAGCAGCTTCCCAGGGACGGAATCTTATGGCTACACCTTC
cdr3_aa: CASSFPGTESYGYTF
j_call: TRBJ1-2
d_call: .
v_call: TRBV7-3
clone_size: .

cdr3_nt: TGTGCCACCAGCAGATTTCCTCCAGGAGGGGAGAGTCCGCAGTTCTTC
cdr3_aa: CATSRFPPGGESPQFF
j_call: TRBJ2-1
d_call: .
v_call: TRBV15
clone_size: .

cdr3_nt: TGTGCCAGCAGCCAAGATCTTCGTGGTTTAGGTGAAAAACTGTTTTTT
cdr3_aa: CASSQDLRGLGEKLFF
j_call: TRBJ1-4
d_call: .
v_call: TRBV14
clone_size: once

cdr3_nt: TGCGCCAGCAGCTATGCGGGGGGGAGCACTGAAGCTTTCTTT
cdr3_aa: CASSYAGGSTEAFF
j_call: TRBJ1-1
d_call: .
v_call: TRBV5-1
clone_size: .

cdr3_nt: TGCAGCGCTGGGACTAGGGAGAGCGAGCAGTACTTC
cdr3_aa: CSAGTRESEQYF
j_call: TRBJ2-7
d_call: TRBD2
v_call: TRBV29-1
clone_size: once

cdr3_nt: TGTGCCAGCAGTGCGGCAGGGGGACCAAATCAGCCCCAGCATTTT
cdr3_aa: CASSAAGGPNQPQHF
j_call: TRBJ1-5
d_call: TRBD1
v_call: TRBV28
clone_size: .

cdr3_nt: TGTGCCAGCTCACCGATTAAGGGGGCCGGGACGACCACCGGGGAGCTGTTTTTT
cdr3_aa: CASSPIKGAGTTTGELFF
j_call: TRBJ2-2
d_call: TRBD1
v_call: TRBV18
clone_size: few

cdr3_nt: TGTGCCAGCTCACCTAGGTCGAGTTCATGGAACACTGAAGCTTTCTTT
cdr3_aa: CASSPRSSSWNTEAFF
j_call: TRBJ1-1
d_call: .
v_call: TRBV18
clone_size: few

cdr3_nt: TGTGCCAGCAGTGAAGCGAGGGGTTACAATGAGCAGTTCTTC
cdr3_aa: CASSEARGYNEQFF
j_call: TRBJ2-1
d_call: .
v_call: TRBV2
clone_size: .

cdr3_nt: TGTGCCAGCACCCGGGGGGCTACTAATGAAAAACTGTTTTTT
cdr3_aa: CASTRGATNEKLFF
j_call: TRBJ1-4
d_call: .
v_call: TRBV9
clone_size: .

cdr3_nt: TGTGCCAGCAGGCATCCGTACCAAGAGACCCAGTACTTC
cdr3_aa: CASRHPYQETQYF
j_call: TRBJ2-5
d_call: .
v_call: TRBV6-5
clone_size: .

cdr3_nt: TGCAGCGTGGGAGCTAGCGGGAGAAGATACGAGCAGTACTTC
cdr3_aa: CSVGASGRRYEQYF
j_call: TRBJ2-7
d_call: TRBD2
v_call: TRBV29-1
clone_size: .

cdr3_nt: TGTGCCAGCAGCTTCTTGGGGGCCAGGGACCAAGAGACCCAGTACTTC
cdr3_aa: CASSFLGARDQETQYF
j_call: TRBJ2-5
d_call: .
v_call: TRBV5-4
clone_size: .

cdr3_nt: TGCGCCAGCAGCTTGAGAGCGGGGACGACAAAGGTCCGGTACGAGCAGTACTTC
cdr3_aa: CASSLRAGTTKVRYEQYF
j_call: TRBJ2-7
d_call: TRBD2
v_call: TRBV5-1
clone_size: .